This T cell receptor (beta chain) came from a study of cytomegalovirus exposure and HLA in healthy donors. Only a few counts were recorded for this clone. PCR involved 60 Vbeta and 13 Jbeta primers. Profiling relied on immunoSEQ multiplex PCR, and the TCRdb table lists in-frame clones only, not all of them. The sample includes 90,000 to 150,000 clones, almost 85% of them seen just once. The sequenced sample was PBMCs. The receptor's source is a woman in her late teens or twenties in good health and CMV-seronegative.

In nucleotides, the CDR3 is TGTGCCAGCAGCTTGAACACCCCACCCCTCCACTTT. This encodes CASSLNTPPLHF. The rearrangement uses TRBV7-9 and TRBJ1-6; D gene uncertain. The length of the CDR3 is 12 residues. Germline CDR1 is SEHNR and CDR2 is FQNEAQ (reference sequence). V was cut by 3 bases and J by 11 bases, with 8 bases left in between.